Each of the 28 T cell receptor beta chains below was sequenced from the same sample in a study of T cell responses to AZD1222 COVID-19 vaccine. Profiling relied on immunoSEQ multiplex PCR, and the TCRdb table lists in-frame clones only, not all of them. The repertoire has 120,000 or so clones, approximately 85% of them found once; the top ten carry 15% to 20%. Sequenced material: peripheral blood, taken on day 0 of MenACWY control vaccination. These TCRs come from an adult in good health.

This rearrangement joins TRBV7-9 to TRBJ2-4, with D perhaps matching TRBD1 or TRBD2 (6 bases each). In germline, CDR1 is SEHNR, CDR2 FQNEAQ (reference sequence). The CDR3 runs to 17 residues. The V end lost 0 bases, the J end lost 7 bases, and 19 bases lay between the germline ends. CDR3 nucleotides: TGTGCCAGCAGCTTAGCCGACGGCCGGGGGCTAGGGAACATTCAGTACTTC. Its translation: CASSLADGRGLGNIQYF.

The chain joins TRBV2 to TRBJ2-5; 9 nucleotides line up with TRBD1. The V gene end was trimmed by 5 bases and the J gene end by 5 bases; junction bases not matched to a gene: 6. Germline V CDR1 and CDR2: SNHLY, FYNNEI. The CDR3 consists of 14 residues. CDR3 in amino acids: CASSRQGGPETQYF. CDR3 in DNA: TGTGCCAGCAGTCGACAGGGGGGCCCCGAGACCCAGTACTTC.

The chain links TRBV7-8 to TRBJ1-5, with a tentative D call TRBD1 (5 bases). Germline V CDR1 and CDR2: SGHVS, FQNEAQ. V lost 2 bases to trimming and J lost 0 bases, with 14 bases between them. The CDR3 loop spans 17 amino acids. CDR3 amino acids: CASSLLSGGNSNQPQHF. The CDR3 nucleotides read TGTGCCAGCAGCTTACTTAGTGGGGGTAATAGCAATCAGCCCCAGCATTTT. The variable domain in full, completed from reference TRBV7-8 and TRBJ1-5, reads GAGVSQSPRYKVAKRGQDVALRCDPISGHVSLFWYQQALGQGPEFLTYFQNEAQLDKSGLPSDRFFAERPEGSVSTLKIQRTQQEDSAVYLCASSLLSGGNSNQPQHFGDGTRLSIL.

The chain joins TRBV28 to TRBJ2-7; TRBD2 aligns across 12 bases. Per the germline V gene, CDR1 is MDHEN and CDR2 is SYDVKM. The junction had 13 bases not matched to a gene; V was cut back by 6 bases and J by 7 bases. This CDR3 is built from 16 residues. The CDR3 region is CASSTTSGSGWGEQYF. DNA for the CDR3: TGTGCCAGCAGCACGACTAGCGGGAGCGGGTGGGGAGAGCAGTACTTC.

The chain couples TRBV19 to TRBJ2-3; possibly TRBD2 for D (6 bases). The CDR3 length is 11 residues. The V and J ends lost 8 bases and 6 bases respectively, with 9 bases between them. The germline gives CDR1 LNHDA, CDR2 SQIVND (reference sequence). CDR3 DNA: TGTGCCAGTTCTGCGGGGGATACGCAGTATTTT. Translation: CASSAGDTQYF.

This clone was seen only once. The gene calls are TRBV5-1 and TRBJ1-1; D call uncertain. The CDR3 runs to 13 residues. V was shortened by 1 base and J by 5 bases, with 9 bases between the two germline ends. Germline lookup yields CDR1 SGHRS and CDR2 YFSETQ. The CDR3 nucleotides are TGCGCCAGCAGCTTGTCCCCTGATACTGAAGCTTTCTTT. Protein product: CASSLSPDTEAFF.

This rearrangement joins TRBV27 to TRBJ2-1, with 8 bases that match TRBD2. The CDR3 extends over 14 amino acids. Trimming at V came to 4 bases and at J to 4 bases, leaving 3 bases not matched to a gene. Germline V gives CDR1 MNHEY, CDR2 SMNVEV (reference sequence). CDR3 coding DNA: TGTGCCAGCAGTTACGGGAGGGATTACAATGAGCAGTTCTTC. Its protein is CASSYGRDYNEQFF.

J is TRBJ1-2 and V is TRBV4-1; D unresolved. The germline V gene encodes CDR1 MGHRA and CDR2 YSYEKL. CDR3 length equals 14 residues. Trimming removed 1 base from V and 4 bases from J, with 10 bases in between. CDR3 bases: TGCGCCAGCAGCCAAGTAGGTCGCGTCTATGGCTACACCTTC. Protein product: CASSQVGRVYGYTF.

This clone was picked up one time. This chain joins TRBV30 and TRBJ1-3, with no clear D. The CDR3 is 12 residues long. The germline gives CDR1 GTSNPN, CDR2 SVGIG (reference sequence). Trimming removed 2 bases at V and 8 bases at J, with 10 bases between. CDR3 region: CAWSTQRDTIYF. The CDR3 nucleotides read TGTGCCTGGAGTACTCAACGGGACACCATATATTTT.

The chain is built from TRBV19 and TRBJ1-4; 7 bases are shared with TRBD1. CDR3 length: 17 amino acids. J was trimmed by 0 bases and V by 2 bases; bases with no gene match: 6. Germline CDR1 LNHDA, CDR2 SQIVND (reference sequence). CDR3 region: CASSIPTGIATNEKLFF. The CDR3 DNA is TGTGCCAGTAGTATACCGACAGGGATTGCAACTAATGAAAAACTGTTTTTT.

V gene TRBV28 combines with J gene TRBJ2-7; 7 positions agree with TRBD1. Germline CDR1 and CDR2: MDHEN and SYDVKM. The CDR3 is made up of 15 amino acids. V lost 5 bases to trimming and J lost 3 bases; unmatched junction nucleotides: 10. This CDR3 is CASSIPGTASYEQYF. The CDR3 DNA sequence: TGTGCCAGCAGTATACCCGGGACAGCCAGCTACGAGCAGTACTTC.

This clone was found a few times. The chain recombines TRBV11-1 with TRBJ2-1; weak D call: TRBD2 (6 bases). V lost 8 bases, J lost 5 bases, and 16 bases lay in between. The germline gives CDR1 SGHAT, CDR2 FQDESV (reference sequence). The CDR3 extends over 14 amino acids. The CDR3 loop reads CASSGERVNNEQFF. The DNA of the CDR3 is TGTGCCAGCTCTGGCGAGCGGGTAAACAATGAGCAGTTCTTC.

This rearrangement joins TRBV11-1 to TRBJ2-7, with D unclear. Per the germline V gene, CDR1 is SGHAT and CDR2 is FQDESV (reference sequence). Trimming took 5 bases from V and 6 from J, leaving 20 bases between them. The CDR3 totals 15 residues. The CDR3 reads CASSPGWLQGSEQYF. The DNA for the CDR3 is TGTGCCAGCAGCCCTGGATGGTTACAAGGTAGCGAGCAGTACTTC.

The rearrangement uses TRBV9 and TRBJ1-6; 7 bases fit TRBD1. J was trimmed by 0 bases and V by 3 bases; bases with no gene match: 6. CDR1 is SGDLS and CDR2 is YYNGEE in the germline V gene. CDR3 size: 17 residues. CDR3: CASSDRQGRSYNSPLHF. CDR3 bases: TGTGCCAGCAGCGACCGACAGGGACGCTCCTATAATTCACCCCTCCACTTT.

The genes are TRBV10-3 and TRBJ2-7; 7 bases are a match to TRBD2. With 11 bases clipped from V and 6 bases from J, the junction kept 13 bases outside the gene matches. This CDR3 contains 13 residues. Germline V gene lookup returns CDR1 ENHRY and CDR2 SYGVKD. The CDR3, as DNA: TGTGCCGCCCGTTCCGAGGGAGGGCCCGAGCAGTACTTC. It specifies CAARSEGGPEQYF.

This sequence joins TRBV28 and TRBJ2-1, with unresolved D. The CDR3 totals 15 residues. CDR1 and CDR2 (germline): MDHEN, SYDVKM. V gave up 10 bases and J gave up 2 bases, with 18 bases separating them. Here the CDR3 DNA reads TGTGCCACATGGGGTGCCGGTGGCGCCTACAATGAGCAGTTCTTC. Translation gives CATWGAGGAYNEQFF.

This clone has a handful of counts. This chain links TRBV21-1 with TRBJ1-4; the D segment call TRBD1 is taken from the table without a DNA check. TRBV21-1 is a pseudogene. CDR3 size: 15 residues. The CDR3 protein is CASSKDGQKHGKLFF. The CDR3 DNA follows: TGTGCCAGCAGCAAAGACGGACAGAAACACGGAAAACTGTTTTTT.

The chain has TRBV6-5 and TRBJ1-2, with 8 bases that match TRBD1. Per germline, CDR1 MNHEY and CDR2 SVGAGI. The J segment lost 4 bases and the V segment lost 5 bases, leaving 9 bases of the junction unmatched. This CDR3 region has 15 residues. The CDR3 nucleotides are TGTGCCAGCAGTCAATCAGGGGGCAAAGTCTATGGCTACACCTTC. Encoded protein: CASSQSGGKVYGYTF.

This clone appeared once. V is TRBV10-3 and J is TRBJ2-7; 11 bases fit TRBD2. Per the germline V gene, CDR1 is ENHRY and CDR2 is SYGVKD. This CDR3 contains 13 residues. The J segment lost 3 bases and the V segment lost 6 bases, leaving 1 base of the junction unmatched. CDR3 sequence (DNA): TGTGCCATCAGAGGGACTAGCGGCTACGAGCAGTACTTC. It encodes CAIRGTSGYEQYF.

This clone was found many times. The V call is TRBV27, the J call TRBJ1-5, with D possibly being TRBD1 (5 bases). There are 16 residues in the CDR3. Germline V gene sequence: CDR1 MNHEY, CDR2 SMNVEV (reference sequence). Trimming cost V 6 bases and J 6 bases, with 21 bases left between them. The CDR3 coding sequence is TGTGCCAGCAGCGAGACCTTCGACAGCTCAGGTCAGCCCCAGCATTTT. As protein: CASSETFDSSGQPQHF.

This chain connects TRBV5-1 to TRBJ2-5; 7 nucleotides agree with TRBD1. CDR1 is SGHRS and CDR2 is YFSETQ in the germline V gene. The CDR3 sequence is 15 residues long. J was trimmed by 3 bases and V by 1 base; bases with no gene match: 6. This CDR3 is CASSLLKGTEETQYF. The CDR3 DNA reads as TGCGCCAGCAGCTTGCTAAAGGGGACAGAAGAGACCCAGTACTTC.

The J gene is TRBJ1-5, the V gene TRBV19; D may be TRBD1 (5 bases). The germline V gene has CDR1 LNHDA and CDR2 SQIVND (reference sequence). CDR3 length: 13 residues. V lost 3 bases and J 8 bases, leaving 11 bases between the germline ends. The CDR3 reads CASSMTAVKPQHF. In DNA, the CDR3 is TGTGCCAGTAGTATGACAGCTGTTAAGCCCCAGCATTTT.

The chain joins TRBV29-1 to TRBJ2-7; 14 bases line up with TRBD2. Germline V gene lookup returns CDR1 SQVTM and CDR2 ANQGSEA. The CDR3 extends over 16 amino acids. J was trimmed by 2 bases and V by 7 bases; bases with no gene match: 10. CDR3 region: CSAHVRLAGGAYEQYF. Here the CDR3 DNA reads TGCAGCGCCCATGTTCGACTAGCGGGAGGGGCCTACGAGCAGTACTTC.

The chain combines TRBV5-5 with TRBJ1-2; D remains unclear. There are 14 residues in the CDR3. Germline V CDR1 and CDR2: SGHKS, YYEKEE (reference sequence). V shed 1 base and J shed 4 bases, with 11 bases lying between them. Here the CDR3 DNA reads TGTGCCAGCAGCTTGCGGACGGACCTCTATGGCTACACCTTC. This gives the protein CASSLRTDLYGYTF.

The CDR3 DNA follows: TGTGCCAGTAGTATCCAACAGGGAAATGAAAAACTGTTTTTT. It yields the protein CASSIQQGNEKLFF. The J gene is TRBJ1-4, the V gene TRBV19; D may be TRBD1 (6 bases). Germline V gene sequence: CDR1 LNHDA, CDR2 SQIVND (reference sequence). The CDR3 covers 14 residues. Trimming took off 3 bases at V and 5 bases at J, with 10 bases between the two ends.

The rearrangement joins TRBV11-2 to TRBJ2-1, with unresolved D. Per the germline V gene, CDR1 is SGHAT and CDR2 is FQNNGV. The CDR3 runs to 12 residues. V gave up 5 bases and J gave up 6 bases, with 8 bases separating them. CDR3 bases: TGTGCCAGCAGCCGAGGCGGCAATGAGCAGTTCTTC. This gives the protein CASSRGGNEQFF.

V gene TRBV9 combines with J gene TRBJ2-6; the D is unclear. Germline assignment: CDR1 SGDLS and CDR2 YYNGEE. The V end lost 3 bases, the J end lost 0 bases, and 7 bases lay between the germline ends. The CDR3 is 15 residues long. CDR3 DNA: TGTGCCAGCAGCGACGAACTCTCTGGGGCCAACGTCCTGACTTTC. This sequence encodes CASSDELSGANVLTF.

V gene TRBV24-1 combines with J gene TRBJ2-7; 8 bases are shared with TRBD1. The CDR3 is 11 residues long. The ends lost 10 bases at V and 11 bases at J; junction bases unmatched: 9. Germline V CDR1 and CDR2: KGHDR, SFDVKD. CDR3 nucleotides: TGTGCCACAGGGGACAGGCTGCGGAAGTACTTC. Residues: CATGDRLRKYF.